These T cell receptor beta chains were read from a single sample in a study of T cell changes during pregnancy in multiple sclerosis. Sequencing was performed with immunoSEQ multiplex PCR; in TCRdb, only in-frame clones are kept and a portion is missing. Of tens of thousands of clones in the sample, roughly 89% were seen once. The sequenced sample was CD4+ T cells from peripheral blood mononuclear cells, obtained in the third trimester of pregnancy. The receptors here all came from a female donor in good health, enrolled as a control in a pregnancy study. The CDR3 runs from the conserved cysteine through the conserved F or W. The D gene is left open where the match is weak. Clone size is given for some rows only: seen once, a few or many times, or a class if the clone is expanded.

>.|TRBD1|TRBV10-3|TRBJ1-1
CAIRADRGLSEAFF
TGTGCCATCAGGGCCGACAGGGGGCTCAGTGAAGCTTTCTTT
>.|.|TRBV18|TRBJ2-2
CASSPGGAANTGELFF
TGTGCCAGCTCACCGGGCGGGGCAGCGAACACCGGGGAGCTGTTTTTT
>.|.|TRBV5-6|TRBJ1-4
CASSQGWGMTNEKLFF
TGTGCCAGCAGCCAGGGTTGGGGAATGACTAATGAAAAACTGTTTTTT
>.|TRBD1|TRBV13|TRBJ1-3
CASSTWDRDGNTIYF
TGTGCCAGCAGCACATGGGACAGGGACGGAAACACCATATATTTT
>.|.|TRBV27|TRBJ2-5
CASSLVGLGETQYF
TGTGCCAGCAGTTTAGTGGGCCTGGGAGAGACCCAGTACTTC
>.|TRBD1|TRBV25-1|TRBJ1-1
CASKGTGGLGEAFF
TGTGCCAGCAAAGGTACAGGGGGTTTAGGAGAAGCTTTCTTT
>.|.|TRBV19|TRBJ1-4
CASREDSASYEKLFF
TGTGCCAGTAGGGAGGACAGCGCGTCGTATGAAAAACTGTTTTTT
>.|.|TRBV6-6|TRBJ1-2
CASSYSFNRDGYTF
TGTGCCAGCAGTTACTCATTCAACAGGGACGGCTACACCTTC
>.|TRBD1|TRBV5-8|TRBJ2-5
CASSAGTGKDSETQYF
TGTGCCAGCAGCGCCGGGACAGGGAAGGATAGTGAGACCCAGTACTTC
>.|.|TRBV14|TRBJ1-2
CASSPDWFYGYTF
TGTGCCAGCAGTCCGGACTGGTTCTATGGCTACACCTTC
>.|.|TRBV19|TRBJ2-1
CASTPTAVSYNEQFF
TGTGCCAGTACCCCAACAGCAGTCTCCTACAATGAGCAGTTCTTC
>.|.|TRBV30|TRBJ2-2
CAWSPLGGAYSTGELFF
TGTGCCTGGAGTCCACTAGGGGGGGCTTATAGCACCGGGGAGCTGTTTTTT
>.|.|TRBV15|TRBJ1-1
CATSRDMNTEAFF
TGTGCCACCAGCAGGGACATGAACACTGAAGCTTTCTTT
>.|.|TRBV4-1|TRBJ2-7
CASSQVDMGFRGTYEQYF
TGCGCCAGCAGCCAAGTCGATATGGGGTTTAGGGGAACATACGAGCAGTACTTC
>.|.|TRBV7-9|TRBJ2-7
CASRGTGLVSYEQYF
TGTGCCAGCCGTGGCACAGGGTTAGTCTCCTACGAGCAGTACTTC
>.|.|TRBV10-2|TRBJ1-6
CASSEARAYNSPLHF
TGCGCCAGCAGTGAGGCCAGGGCCTATAATTCACCCCTCCACTTT
>.|TRBD1|TRBV5-4|TRBJ2-2
CASSMTGSGPGELFF
TGTGCCAGCAGCATGACAGGGTCTGGGCCCGGGGAGCTGTTTTTT
>.|.|TRBV27|TRBJ1-1
CASSSRGGTEAFF
TGTGCCAGCAGTTCGCGAGGGGGAACTGAAGCTTTCTTT
>.|TRBD1|TRBV30|TRBJ1-1
CAWSLTVGQGTEAFF
TGTGCCTGGAGTCTAACGGTCGGACAGGGGACTGAAGCTTTCTTT
>.|.|TRBV7-2|TRBJ1-5
CASSLTIAPNQPQHF
TGTGCCAGCAGCTTAACAATAGCCCCCAATCAGCCCCAGCATTTT
>.|.|TRBV7-9|TRBJ1-5
CASSSGTPWNQPQHF
TGTGCCAGCAGCTCCGGGACACCCTGGAATCAGCCCCAGCATTTT
>.|.|TRBV5-5|TRBJ2-5
CASSPVGVVETQYF
TGTGCCAGCAGCCCGGTCGGGGTCGTGGAGACCCAGTACTTC
>.|.|TRBV14|TRBJ1-1
CASRGGGSTEAFF
TGTGCCAGCAGAGGGGGGGGAAGCACTGAAGCTTTCTTT
>.|.|TRBV18|TRBJ2-3
CASSPYRIGPGATDTQYF
TGTGCCAGCTCCCCCTATCGGATTGGGCCGGGAGCCACAGATACGCAGTATTTT
>.|.|TRBV6-5|TRBJ1-5
CASSASRSDQPQHF
TGTGCCAGCTCTGCCTCGCGGTCCGATCAGCCCCAGCATTTT
>once|.|TRBV30|TRBJ2-7
CAWSVVLANGEQYF
TGTGCCTGGAGTGTAGTTCTAGCGAATGGCGAGCAGTACTTC
>few|.|TRBV4-3|TRBJ1-1
CASSQSGQYTEAFF
TGCGCCAGCAGCCAGTCCGGACAGTACACTGAAGCTTTCTTT
>.|.|TRBV18|TRBJ2-3
CASSPPLTDTQYF
TGTGCCAGCTCGCCCCCACTCACAGATACGCAGTATTTT
>.|TRBD1|TRBV7-2|TRBJ2-2
CASSFRGGQGSRELFF
TGTGCCAGCAGTTTTCGTGGGGGACAGGGGAGCCGGGAGCTGTTTTTT
>once|.|TRBV7-2|TRBJ1-1
CASSLTVNTEAFF
TGTGCCAGCAGCCTAACAGTGAACACTGAAGCTTTCTTT
>.|.|TRBV27|TRBJ2-7
CASSIQGAHEQYF
TGTGCCAGCAGTATACAGGGCGCCCACGAGCAGTACTTC
>.|TRBD1|TRBV5-1|TRBJ1-2
CASSPGTGGAGYGYTF
TGCGCCAGCAGCCCCGGGACAGGGGGCGCTGGCTATGGCTACACCTTC
>.|.|TRBV4-2|TRBJ1-1
CASSHGQLLAEAFF
TGTGCCAGCAGCCACGGACAGCTGTTGGCTGAAGCTTTCTTT